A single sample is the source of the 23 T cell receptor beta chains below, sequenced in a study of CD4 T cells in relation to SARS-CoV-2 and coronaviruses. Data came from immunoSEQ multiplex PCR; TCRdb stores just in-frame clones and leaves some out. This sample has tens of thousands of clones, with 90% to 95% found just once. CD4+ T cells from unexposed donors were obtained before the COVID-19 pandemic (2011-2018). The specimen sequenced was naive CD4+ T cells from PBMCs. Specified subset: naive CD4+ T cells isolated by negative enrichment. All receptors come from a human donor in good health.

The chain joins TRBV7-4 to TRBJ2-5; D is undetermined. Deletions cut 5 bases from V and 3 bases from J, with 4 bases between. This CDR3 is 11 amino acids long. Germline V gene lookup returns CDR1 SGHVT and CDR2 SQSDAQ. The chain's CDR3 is CASSLKETQYF. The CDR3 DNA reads TGTGCCAGCAGCCTAAAAGAGACCCAGTACTTC.

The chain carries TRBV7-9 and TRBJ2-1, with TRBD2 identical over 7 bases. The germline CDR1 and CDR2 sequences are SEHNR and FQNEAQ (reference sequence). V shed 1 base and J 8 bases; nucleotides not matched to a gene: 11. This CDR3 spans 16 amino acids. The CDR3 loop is CASSLDLSGQGDEQFF. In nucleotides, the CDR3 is TGTGCCAGCAGCTTAGATCTTAGCGGGCAAGGCGATGAGCAGTTCTTC. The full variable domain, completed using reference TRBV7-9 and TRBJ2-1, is DTGVSQNPRHKITKRGQNVTFRCDPISEHNRLYWYRQTLGQGPEFLTYFQNEAQLEKSRLLSDRFSAERPKGSFSTLEIQRTEQGDSAMYLCASSLDLSGQGDEQFFGPGTRLTVL.

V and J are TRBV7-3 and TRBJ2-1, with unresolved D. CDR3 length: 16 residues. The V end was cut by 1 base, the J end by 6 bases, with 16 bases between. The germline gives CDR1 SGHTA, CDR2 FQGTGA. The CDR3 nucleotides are TGTGCCAGCAGCTTAATATCCGGCCGTTTCACCAATGAGCAGTTCTTC. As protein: CASSLISGRFTNEQFF.

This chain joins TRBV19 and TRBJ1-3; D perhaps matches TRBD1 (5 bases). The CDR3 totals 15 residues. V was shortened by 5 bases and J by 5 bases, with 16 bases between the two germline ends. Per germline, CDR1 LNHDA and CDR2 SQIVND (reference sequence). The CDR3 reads CASSRPGGVRNTIYF. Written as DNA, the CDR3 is TGTGCCAGTAGTCGACCCGGGGGAGTCCGAAACACCATATATTTT.

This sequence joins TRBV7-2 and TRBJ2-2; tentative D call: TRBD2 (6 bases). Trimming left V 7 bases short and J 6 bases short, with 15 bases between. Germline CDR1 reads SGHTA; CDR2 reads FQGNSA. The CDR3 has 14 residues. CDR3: CASTRGGSSGELFF. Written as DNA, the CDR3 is TGTGCCAGCACCCGCGGAGGGTCTTCCGGGGAGCTGTTTTTT.

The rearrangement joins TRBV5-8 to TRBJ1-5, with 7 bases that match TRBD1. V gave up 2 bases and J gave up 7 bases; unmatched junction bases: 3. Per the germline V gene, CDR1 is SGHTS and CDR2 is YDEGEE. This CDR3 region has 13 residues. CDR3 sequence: CASSFNRGQPQHF. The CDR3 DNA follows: TGTGCCAGCAGCTTTAACAGGGGACAGCCCCAGCATTTT.

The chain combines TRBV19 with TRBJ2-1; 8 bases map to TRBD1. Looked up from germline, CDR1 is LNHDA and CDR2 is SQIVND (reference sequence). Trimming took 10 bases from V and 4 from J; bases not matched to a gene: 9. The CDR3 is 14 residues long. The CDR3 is CATVDRGLYNEQFF. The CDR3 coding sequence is TGTGCCACCGTAGACAGGGGATTATACAATGAGCAGTTCTTC.

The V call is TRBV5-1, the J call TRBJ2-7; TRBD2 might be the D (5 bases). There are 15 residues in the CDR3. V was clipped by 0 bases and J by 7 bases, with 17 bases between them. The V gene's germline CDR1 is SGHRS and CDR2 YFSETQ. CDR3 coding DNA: TGCGCCAGCAGCTTGGACAGCGGTAGTAGGAGGGAGCAGTACTTC. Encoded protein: CASSLDSGSRREQYF.

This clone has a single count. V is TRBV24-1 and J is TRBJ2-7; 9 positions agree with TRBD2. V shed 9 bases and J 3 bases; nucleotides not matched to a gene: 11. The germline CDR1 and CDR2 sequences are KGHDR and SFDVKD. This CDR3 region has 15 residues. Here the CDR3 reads CATAGTGTSSYEQYF. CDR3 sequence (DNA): TGTGCCACCGCGGGGACCGGGACTAGCAGCTACGAGCAGTACTTC.

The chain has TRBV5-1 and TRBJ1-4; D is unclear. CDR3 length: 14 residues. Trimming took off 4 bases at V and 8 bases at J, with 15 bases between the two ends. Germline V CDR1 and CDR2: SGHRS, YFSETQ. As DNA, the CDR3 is TGCGCCAGCAGCCCACGGCGGGGTTCCGAAAAACTGTTTTTT. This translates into CASSPRRGSEKLFF.

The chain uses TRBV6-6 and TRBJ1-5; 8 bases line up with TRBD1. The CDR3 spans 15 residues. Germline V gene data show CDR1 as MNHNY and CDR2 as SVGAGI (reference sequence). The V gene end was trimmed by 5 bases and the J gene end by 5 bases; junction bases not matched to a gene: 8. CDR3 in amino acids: CASSPPTGVDQPQHF. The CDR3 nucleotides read TGTGCCAGCAGTCCCCCGACAGGGGTTGATCAGCCCCAGCATTTT.

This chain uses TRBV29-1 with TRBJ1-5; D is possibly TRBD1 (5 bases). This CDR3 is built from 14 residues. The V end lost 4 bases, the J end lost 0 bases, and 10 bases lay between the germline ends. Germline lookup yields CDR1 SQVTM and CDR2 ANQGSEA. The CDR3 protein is CSVVFTGSNQPQHF. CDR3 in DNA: TGCAGCGTTGTTTTTACAGGTAGCAATCAGCCCCAGCATTTT.

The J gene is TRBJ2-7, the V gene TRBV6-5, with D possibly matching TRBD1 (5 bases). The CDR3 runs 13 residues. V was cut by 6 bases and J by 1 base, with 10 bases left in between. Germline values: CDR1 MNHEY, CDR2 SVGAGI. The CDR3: CASRKTGSYEQYF. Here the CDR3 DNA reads TGTGCCAGCAGAAAAACAGGTTCCTACGAGCAGTACTTC.

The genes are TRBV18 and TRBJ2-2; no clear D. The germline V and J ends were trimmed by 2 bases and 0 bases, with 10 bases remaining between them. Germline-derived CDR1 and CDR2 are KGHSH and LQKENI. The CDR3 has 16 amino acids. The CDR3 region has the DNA TGTGCCAGCTCACCATTCGCGGATACGAACACCGGGGAGCTGTTTTTT. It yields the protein CASSPFADTNTGELFF.

The CDR3 region is CASPMGWPPDRETQYF. The DNA for the CDR3 is TGTGCCAGCCCCATGGGCTGGCCTCCAGACCGGGAGACCCAGTACTTC. The chain links TRBV7-3 to TRBJ2-5; no reliable D call. The CDR3 length is 16 residues. CDR1 and CDR2 (germline): SGHTA, FQGTGA. Between the trimmed V and J ends, which lost 8 bases and 5 bases, there was a span of 24 bases.

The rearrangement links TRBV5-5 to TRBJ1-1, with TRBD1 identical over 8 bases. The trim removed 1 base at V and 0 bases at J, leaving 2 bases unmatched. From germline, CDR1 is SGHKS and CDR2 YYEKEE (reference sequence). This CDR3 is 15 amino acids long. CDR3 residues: CASSLSGGLNTEAFF. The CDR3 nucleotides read TGTGCCAGCAGCTTGTCAGGGGGCTTGAACACTGAAGCTTTCTTT.

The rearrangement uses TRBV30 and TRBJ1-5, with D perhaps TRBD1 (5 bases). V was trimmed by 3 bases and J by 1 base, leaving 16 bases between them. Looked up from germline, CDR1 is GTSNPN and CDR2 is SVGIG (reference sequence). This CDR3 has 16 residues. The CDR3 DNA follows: TGTGCCTGGAGCGGGGCGCTAGGCAACAGCAATCAGCCCCAGCATTTT. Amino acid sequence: CAWSGALGNSNQPQHF. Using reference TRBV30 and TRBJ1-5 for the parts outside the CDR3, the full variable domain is SQTIHQWPATLVQPVGSPLSLECTVEGTSNPNLYWYRQAAGRGLQLLFYSVGIGQISSEVPQNLSASRPQDRQFILSSKKLLLSDSGFYLCAWSGALGNSNQPQHFGDGTRLSIL.

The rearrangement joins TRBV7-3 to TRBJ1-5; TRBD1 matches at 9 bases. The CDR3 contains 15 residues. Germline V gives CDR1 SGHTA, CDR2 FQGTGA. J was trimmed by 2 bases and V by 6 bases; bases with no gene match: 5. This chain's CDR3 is CASRGGQGGNQPQHF. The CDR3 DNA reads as TGTGCCAGCAGGGGGGGACAGGGCGGCAATCAGCCCCAGCATTTT.

CDR3 protein: CAWTGGGDNTGELFF. The CDR3 DNA is TGTGCCTGGACGGGAGGGGGGGATAACACCGGGGAGCTGTTTTTT. V gene TRBV30 combines with J gene TRBJ2-2, with 8 positions matching TRBD2. The length of the CDR3 is 15 residues. V lost 4 bases to trimming and J lost 2 bases; unmatched junction nucleotides: 6. Germline CDR1 is GTSNPN and CDR2 is SVGIG (reference sequence).

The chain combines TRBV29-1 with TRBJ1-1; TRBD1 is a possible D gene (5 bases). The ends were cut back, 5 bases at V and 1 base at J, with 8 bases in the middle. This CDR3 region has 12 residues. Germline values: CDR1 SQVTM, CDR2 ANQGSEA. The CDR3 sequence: CSVSGWNTEAFF. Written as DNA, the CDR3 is TGCAGCGTTTCAGGGTGGAACACTGAAGCTTTCTTT.

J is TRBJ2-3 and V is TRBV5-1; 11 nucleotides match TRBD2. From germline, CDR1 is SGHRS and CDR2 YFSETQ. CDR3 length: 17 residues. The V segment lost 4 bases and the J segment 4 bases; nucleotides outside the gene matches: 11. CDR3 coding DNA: TGCGCCAGCAGCCGGAGGCTAGCGGGAGGAGTGGCAGATACGCAGTATTTT. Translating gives CASSRRLAGGVADTQYF.

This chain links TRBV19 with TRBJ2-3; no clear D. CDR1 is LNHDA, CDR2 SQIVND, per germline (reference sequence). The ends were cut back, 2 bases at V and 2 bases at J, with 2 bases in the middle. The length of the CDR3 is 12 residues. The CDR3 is CASSIPTDTQYF. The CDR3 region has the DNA TGTGCCAGTAGTATACCCACAGATACGCAGTATTTT.

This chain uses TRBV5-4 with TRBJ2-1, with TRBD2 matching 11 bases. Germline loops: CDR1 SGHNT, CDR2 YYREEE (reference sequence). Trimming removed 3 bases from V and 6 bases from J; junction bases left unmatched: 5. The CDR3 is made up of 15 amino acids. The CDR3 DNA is TGTGCCAGCAGCTCGGTAGCGGGGGGGTCCAATGAGCAGTTCTTC. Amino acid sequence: CASSSVAGGSNEQFF.